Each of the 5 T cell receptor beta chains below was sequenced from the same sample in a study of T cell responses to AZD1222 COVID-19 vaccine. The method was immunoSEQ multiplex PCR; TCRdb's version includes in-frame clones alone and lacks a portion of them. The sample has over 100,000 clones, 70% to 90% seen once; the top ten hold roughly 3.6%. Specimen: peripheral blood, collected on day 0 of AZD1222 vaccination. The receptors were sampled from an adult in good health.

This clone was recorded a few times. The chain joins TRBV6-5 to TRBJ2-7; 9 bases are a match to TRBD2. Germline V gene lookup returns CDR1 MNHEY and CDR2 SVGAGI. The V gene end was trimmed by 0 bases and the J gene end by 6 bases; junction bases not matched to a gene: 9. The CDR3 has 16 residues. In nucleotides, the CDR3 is TGTGCCAGCAGTTACTCGGAGGCTAGCGGGGCGGGCGAGCAGTACTTC. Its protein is CASSYSEASGAGEQYF.

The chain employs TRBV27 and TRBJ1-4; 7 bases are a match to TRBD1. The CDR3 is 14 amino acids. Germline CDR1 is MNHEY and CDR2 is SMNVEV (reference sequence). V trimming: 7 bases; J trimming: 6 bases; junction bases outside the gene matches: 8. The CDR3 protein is CASKPSTGYEKLFF. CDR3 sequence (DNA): TGTGCCAGCAAACCTTCGACAGGGTATGAAAAACTGTTTTTT.

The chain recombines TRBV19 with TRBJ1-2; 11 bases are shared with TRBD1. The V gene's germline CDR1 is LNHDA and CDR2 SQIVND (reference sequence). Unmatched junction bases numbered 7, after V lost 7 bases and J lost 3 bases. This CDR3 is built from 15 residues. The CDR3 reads CASKNVGQGDYGYTF. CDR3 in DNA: TGTGCCAGTAAGAACGTGGGACAGGGGGACTATGGCTACACCTTC.

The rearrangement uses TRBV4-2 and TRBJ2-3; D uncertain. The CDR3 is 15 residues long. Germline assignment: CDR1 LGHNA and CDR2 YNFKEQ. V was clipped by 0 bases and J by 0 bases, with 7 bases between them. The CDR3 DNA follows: TGTGCCAGCAGCCAAGATTGGGCTAGCACAGATACGCAGTATTTT. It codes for CASSQDWASTDTQYF.

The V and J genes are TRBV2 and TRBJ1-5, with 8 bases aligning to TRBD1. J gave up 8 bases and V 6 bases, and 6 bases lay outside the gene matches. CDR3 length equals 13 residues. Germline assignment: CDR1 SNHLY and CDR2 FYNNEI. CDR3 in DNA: TGTGCCAGCAGGGGGACAGGACTCGAGCCCCAGCATTTT. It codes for CASRGTGLEPQHF.